These T cell receptor beta chains were read from a single sample in a study of blood T cells in healthy people across ages. TCRdb reprocessed the 5' RACE reads with MiXCR, giving one entry per CDR3 protein. The sample lists hundreds of thousands of distinct CDR3 sequences, 35% to 50% occurring once. The source material was blood. The source of these receptors is a man aged 80 or over in good health. Each CDR3 is given with its conserved first and last residue. The order of the fields is J gene, clone size, V gene, D gene, CDR3 protein, CDR3 DNA. The D gene is left open where the match is weak. Clone size is not always given. Where it is, it says once, few, many or a class for expanded clones.

>TRBJ2-7|many|TRBV4-2|TRBD2
CASSQVEREQQYF
TGTGCCAGCAGCCAAGTGGAGCGGGAGCAGCAGTACTTC
>TRBJ1-5|.|TRBV12-3/TRBV12-4|TRBD1
CASSLGQGANQPQHF
TGTGCCAGCAGTTTAGGGCAGGGGGCAAATCAGCCCCAGCATTTT
>TRBJ2-1|.|TRBV3-1|.
CASSQALPSSYNEQFF
TGTGCCAGCAGCCAAGCTCTCCCGAGCTCCTACAATGAGCAGTTCTTC
>TRBJ2-3|few|TRBV15|.
CATSSPYTDTQYF
TGTGCCACCAGTTCCCCCTACACAGATACGCAGTATTTT
>TRBJ2-7|few|TRBV11-2|.
CASSLGWTNSYEQYF
TGTGCCAGCAGCTTAGGATGGACAAACTCCTACGAGCAGTACTTC
>TRBJ1-2|few|TRBV3-1|.
CASSRSPTASNYGYTF
TGTGCCAGCAGCCGAAGCCCGACAGCCTCTAACTATGGCTACACCTTC
>TRBJ2-7|few|TRBV4-2|.
CASSQFEDQAYEQYF
TGTGCCAGCAGCCAATTTGAGGACCAGGCCTACGAGCAGTACTTC
>TRBJ2-1|many|TRBV7-8|.
CASSSVDRQFF
TGTGCCAGCAGCTCGGTGGACCGCCAGTTCTTC
>TRBJ1-5|.|TRBV5-1|TRBD1
CASSLAPRGQDSQPQHF
TGCGCCAGCAGCTTGGCCCCGAGGGGGCAGGATAGTCAGCCCCAGCATTTT
>TRBJ2-7|once|TRBV20-1|.
CSAAETCEQYF
TGCAGTGCTGCCGAAACCTGCGAGCAGTACTTC
>TRBJ2-1|.|TRBV6-4|.
CASSEGTGKYNEQFF
TGTGCCAGCAGTGAAGGTACAGGGAAGTACAATGAGCAGTTCTTC
>TRBJ2-1|few|TRBV7-9|TRBD2
CASSSNMGGDEQFF
TGTGCCAGCAGCTCTAACATGGGGGGGGATGAGCAGTTCTTC
>TRBJ2-3|.|TRBV11-1|TRBD2
CASSPQGLAKDTQYF
TGTGCCAGCAGCCCCCAGGGACTAGCTAAAGATACGCAGTATTTT
>TRBJ1-1|.|TRBV6-2/TRBV6-3|.
CASRWRQAGGAFF
TGTGCCAGCCGATGGAGACAGGCGGGGGGGGCTTTCTTT
>TRBJ2-5|.|TRBV20-1|TRBD2
CSARDTGTSGGRGTQYF
TGCAGTGCTAGGGATACCGGGACTAGCGGGGGGAGAGGGACCCAGTACTTC
>TRBJ2-7|many|TRBV10-3|.
CAISDFDRTYEQYF
TGTGCCATCAGTGATTTTGACAGGACCTACGAGCAGTACTTC
>TRBJ2-1|.|TRBV4-3|TRBD2
CASSRLAGDYNEQFF
TGCGCCAGCAGTCGACTAGCGGGCGATTACAATGAGCAGTTCTTC
>TRBJ1-1|.|TRBV6-1|.
CASIQRVDTEAFF
TGTGCCAGCATACAGCGGGTGGACACTGAAGCTTTCTTT
>TRBJ2-3|few|TRBV28|TRBD1
CASSLWGTGRTDTQYF
TGTGCCAGCAGTTTATGGGGGACAGGGAGAACAGATACGCAGTATTTT
>TRBJ2-7|few|TRBV9|TRBD2
CASSVEGTSGSYEQYF
TGTGCCAGCAGCGTAGAAGGGACTAGCGGCTCCTACGAGCAGTACTTC
>TRBJ2-3|.|TRBV5-8|.
CAGTSTDTQYF
TGTGCCGGAACTAGCACAGATACGCAGTATTTT
>TRBJ2-1|few|TRBV2|.
CASSDGWNEQFF
TGTGCCAGCAGTGATGGTTGGAATGAGCAGTTCTTC
>TRBJ2-1|.|TRBV5-1|TRBD1
CASSRAGDRGLLSYNEQFF
TGCGCCAGCAGCCGGGCCGGGGACAGGGGGCTCTTGTCCTACAATGAGCAGTTCTTC
>TRBJ2-7|many|TRBV20-1|.
CSAEQGLVEQYF
TGCAGTGCCGAACAGGGACTTGTGGAGCAGTACTTC
>TRBJ2-2|many|TRBV11-2|.
CASSPSNTGELFF
TGTGCCAGCAGCCCATCGAACACCGGGGAGCTGTTTTTT
>TRBJ2-7|.|TRBV5-4|TRBD2
CASSWFASGSSYEQYF
TGTGCCAGCAGCTGGTTTGCTAGCGGGAGTTCCTACGAGCAGTACTTC
>TRBJ2-5|few|TRBV3-1|.
CASSPQARIRAGTQYF
TGTGCCAGCAGCCCCCAGGCGCGAATTCGAGCGGGGACCCAGTACTTC
>TRBJ2-7|.|TRBV4-3|.
CASSLEGSYNEQYF
TGCGCCAGCAGTCTGGAGGGCTCCTACAATGAGCAGTACTTC
>TRBJ2-5|.|TRBV7-2|TRBD2
CASSLRGKRGFQETQYF
TGTGCCAGCAGCTTACGAGGGAAGCGGGGGTTCCAAGAGACCCAGTACTTC
>TRBJ1-5|few|TRBV6-2/TRBV6-3|.
CASSYSVGDSNQPQHF
TGTGCCAGCAGTTACTCGGTGGGGGATAGCAATCAGCCCCAGCATTTT
>TRBJ2-5|.|TRBV6-2/TRBV6-3|TRBD1
CASSYPIDRADGQYF
TGTGCCAGCAGTTACCCTATCGACAGGGCAGACGGGCAGTACTTC
>TRBJ2-1|few|TRBV24-1|TRBD2
CATSDETSGRALGHNEQFF
TGTGCCACCAGTGACGAGACTAGCGGGAGGGCCCTCGGTCACAATGAGCAGTTCTTC
>TRBJ2-4|.|TRBV20-1|.
CSARGLRGGLAKNIQYF
TGCAGTGCTAGGGGGCTCAGGGGAGGATTAGCCAAAAACATTCAGTACTTC
>TRBJ2-3|few|TRBV7-2|TRBD2
CASSLGLAPDTQYF
TGTGCCAGCAGCTTAGGACTAGCCCCAGATACGCAGTATTTT
>TRBJ1-5|.|TRBV28|.
CAGSLAASANQPQHF
TGTGCCGGCAGTTTGGCGGCTTCCGCGAATCAGCCCCAGCATTTT
>TRBJ2-2|.|TRBV30|.
CAWSGQRFGELFF
TGTGCCTGGAGTGGCCAGCGTTTCGGGGAGCTGTTTTTT